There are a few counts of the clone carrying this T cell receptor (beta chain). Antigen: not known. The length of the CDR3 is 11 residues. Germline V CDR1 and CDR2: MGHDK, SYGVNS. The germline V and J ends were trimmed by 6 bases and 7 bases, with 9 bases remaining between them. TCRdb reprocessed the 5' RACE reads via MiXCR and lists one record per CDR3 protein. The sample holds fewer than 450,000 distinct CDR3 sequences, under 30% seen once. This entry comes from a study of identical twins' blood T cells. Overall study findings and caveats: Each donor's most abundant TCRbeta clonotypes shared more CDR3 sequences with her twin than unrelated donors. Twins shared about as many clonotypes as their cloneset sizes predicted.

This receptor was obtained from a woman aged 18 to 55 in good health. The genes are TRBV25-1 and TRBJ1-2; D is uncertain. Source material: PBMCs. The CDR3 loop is CASSHDGGYTF. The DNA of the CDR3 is TGTGCCAGCAGCCACGATGGTGGCTACACCTTC.